The source of this TCR beta chain is a study of CD8 T cells in ankylosing spondylitis. Worth noting for this clonotype: What it binds is unknown.

Whole-study results and caveats: Disease-linked clones displayed a CD8+ phenotype and appeared relatively rarely in peripheral blood. Seven to nine highly homologous variants made up a TCR beta motif that seemed to typify ankylosing spondylitis blood.

Germline assignment: CDR1 MNHEY and CDR2 SMNVEV (reference sequence). Deletions cut 8 bases from V and 1 base from J, with 14 bases between. The CDR3 runs 14 residues. For TCR beta, libraries came from quantitative 5'-RACE with molecular barcodes. One entry per CDR3 protein results from TCRdb running MiXCR on the 5' RACE reads. This sample has 270,000 or so distinct CDR3 sequences, with under 20% found just once. The receptor was derived from a male donor with ankylosing spondylitis or in good health (not recorded which). The V and J genes are TRBV27 and TRBJ2-5, with D possibly being TRBD2 (5 bases). Material: blood, either unsorted or a sorted T cell fraction (not recorded which). The CDR3 bases are TGTGCCAGCCGAGGACGGGGAATCCAAGAGACCCAGTACTTC. Protein: CASRGRGIQETQYF.